This T cell receptor beta chain was observed in a study of blood T cell repertoires in COVID-19. Background on the study: The United States, Italy and Spain supplied acute and convalescent COVID-19 samples. Sample material is recorded as cDNA or gDNA derived from T cells, B-cell-depleted T cells, or PBMCs.

Only in-frame clones appear in the TCRdb table, and some are missing; sequencing was by immunoSEQ multiplex PCR. The sample lists about 210,000 clones; 65% to 85% were seen once. Germline trimming cut 6 bases from V and 5 bases from J; bases unmatched to any gene: 9. The V gene's germline CDR1 is SQVTM and CDR2 ANQGSEA. The CDR3 is made up of 15 amino acids. Sequencing was done on a sample of peripheral blood. This TCR derives from a man aged 45-65 years with active or convalescent COVID-19. The J gene is TRBJ2-5, the V gene TRBV29-1; TRBD2 matches 13 bases. The CDR3 DNA is TGCAGCGTGGGGCGACTAGCGGGAGGATCTGAGACCCAGTACTTC. Encoded protein: CSVGRLAGGSETQYF.